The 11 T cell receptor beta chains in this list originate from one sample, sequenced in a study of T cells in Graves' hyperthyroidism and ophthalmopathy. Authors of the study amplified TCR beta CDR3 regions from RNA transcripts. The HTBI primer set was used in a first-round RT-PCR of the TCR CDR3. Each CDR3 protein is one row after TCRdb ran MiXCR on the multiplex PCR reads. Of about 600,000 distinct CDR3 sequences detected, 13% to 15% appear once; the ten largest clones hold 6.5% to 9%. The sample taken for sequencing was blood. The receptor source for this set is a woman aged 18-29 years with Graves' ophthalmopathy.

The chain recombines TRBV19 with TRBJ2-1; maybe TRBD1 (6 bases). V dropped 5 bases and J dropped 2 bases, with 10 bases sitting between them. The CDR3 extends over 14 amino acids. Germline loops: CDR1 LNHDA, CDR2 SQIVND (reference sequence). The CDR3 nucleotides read TGTGCCAGTAGTCAGGGGAGCCCCTACAATGAGCAGTTCTTC. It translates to CASSQGSPYNEQFF.

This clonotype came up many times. The CDR3: CASSSDPGPNEQYF. The CDR3 DNA sequence: TGTGCCAGCAGCTCAGATCCGGGACCCAACGAGCAGTACTTC. V usage is TRBV7-9 and J usage is TRBJ2-7; D possibly uses TRBD1 or TRBD2 (5 bases each). The germline CDR1 and CDR2 sequences are SEHNR and FQNEAQ (reference sequence). The CDR3 is 14 residues long. Trimming took 4 bases from V and 5 from J, leaving 15 bases between them.

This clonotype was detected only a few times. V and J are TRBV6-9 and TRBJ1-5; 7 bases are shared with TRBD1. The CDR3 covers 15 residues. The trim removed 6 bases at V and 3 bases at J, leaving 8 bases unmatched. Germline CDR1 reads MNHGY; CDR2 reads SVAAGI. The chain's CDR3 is CASRPGTAFNQPQHF. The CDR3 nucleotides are TGTGCCAGCAGGCCCGGGACAGCTTTCAATCAGCCCCAGCATTTT.

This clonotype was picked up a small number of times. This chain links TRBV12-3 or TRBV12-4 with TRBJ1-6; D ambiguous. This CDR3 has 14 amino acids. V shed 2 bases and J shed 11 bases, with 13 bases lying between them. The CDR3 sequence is CASSLFDLAPPLHF. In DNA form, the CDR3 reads TGTGCCAGCAGTTTATTCGACCTAGCACCACCCCTCCACTTT.

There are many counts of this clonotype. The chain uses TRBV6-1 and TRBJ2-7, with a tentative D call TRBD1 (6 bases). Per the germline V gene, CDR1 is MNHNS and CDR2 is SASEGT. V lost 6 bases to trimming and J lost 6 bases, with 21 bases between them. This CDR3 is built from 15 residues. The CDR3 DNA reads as TGTGCCAGCAGGGAAAACAGGGCGGTATCGGGCGAGCAGTACTTC. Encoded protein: CASRENRAVSGEQYF.

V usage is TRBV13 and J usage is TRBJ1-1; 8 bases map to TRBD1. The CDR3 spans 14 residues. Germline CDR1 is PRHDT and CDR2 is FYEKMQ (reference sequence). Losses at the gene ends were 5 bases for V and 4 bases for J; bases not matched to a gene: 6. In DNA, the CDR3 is TGTGCCAGCAGCCTCAACGACAGGGGCACTGAAGCTTTCTTT. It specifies CASSLNDRGTEAFF.

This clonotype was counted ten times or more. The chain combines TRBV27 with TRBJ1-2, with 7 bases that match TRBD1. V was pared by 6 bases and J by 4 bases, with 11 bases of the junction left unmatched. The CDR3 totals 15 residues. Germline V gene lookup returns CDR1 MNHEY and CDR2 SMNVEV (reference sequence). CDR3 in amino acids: CASRGWTGRFYGYTF. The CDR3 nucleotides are TGTGCCAGCAGGGGTTGGACAGGACGCTTCTATGGCTACACCTTC.

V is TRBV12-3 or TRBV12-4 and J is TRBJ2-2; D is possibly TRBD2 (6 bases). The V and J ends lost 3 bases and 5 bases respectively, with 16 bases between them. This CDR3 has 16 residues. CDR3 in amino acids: CASSFTGEASTGELFF. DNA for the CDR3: TGTGCCAGCAGTTTTACTGGGGAGGCGAGTACCGGGGAGCTGTTTTTT.

Written as DNA, the CDR3 is TGCGCCAGCAGCCAATTTGCGGACGAGTACAATGAGCAGTTCTTC. Translating it yields CASSQFADEYNEQFF. This rearrangement joins TRBV4-3 to TRBJ2-1; D is unclear. The CDR3 contains 15 residues. The germline V and J ends were trimmed by 2 bases and 4 bases, with 12 bases remaining between them. Per the germline V gene, CDR1 is LGHNA and CDR2 is YSLEER.

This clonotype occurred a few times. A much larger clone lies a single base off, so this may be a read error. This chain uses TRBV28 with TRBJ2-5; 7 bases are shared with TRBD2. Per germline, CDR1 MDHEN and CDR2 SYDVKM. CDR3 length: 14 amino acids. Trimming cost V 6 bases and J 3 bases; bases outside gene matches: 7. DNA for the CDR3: TGTGCCAGCAGCCCGGGGGGACGTGAAGAGACCCAGTACTTC. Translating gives CASSPGGREETQYF.

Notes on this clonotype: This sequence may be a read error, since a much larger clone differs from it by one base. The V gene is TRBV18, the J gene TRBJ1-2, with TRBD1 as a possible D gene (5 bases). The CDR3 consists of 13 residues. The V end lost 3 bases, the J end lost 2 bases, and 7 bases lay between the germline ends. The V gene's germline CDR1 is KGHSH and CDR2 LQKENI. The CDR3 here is CASSPRENYGYTF. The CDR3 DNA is TGTGCCAGCTCACCCAGGGAAAACTATGGCTACACCTTC.